The clone carrying this T cell receptor beta chain was detected a few times. The antigen is not known. The sample is drawn from a study of CD8 T cells in ankylosing spondylitis. Points from the study as a whole: Prior work had noted some motif variants in reactive arthritis blood and synovial fluid. A TCR beta motif made of several highly homologous variants seemed typical of ankylosing spondylitis blood.

In TCRdb, the 5' RACE reads were re-called with MiXCR into one record per CDR3 protein. The data hold 250,000 or so distinct CDR3 sequences, with roughly a quarter observed a single time. Material for sequencing was blood, either unsorted or a sorted T cell fraction (not recorded which). This receptor was identified in a male donor with ankylosing spondylitis or in good health (not recorded which).

Here the CDR3 reads CSARPSSAWDTEAFF. The DNA of the CDR3 is TGCAGTGCTAGACCATCTTCCGCGTGGGACACTGAAGCTTTCTTT. This chain links TRBV20-1 with TRBJ1-1, with unresolved D. V lost 2 bases and J lost 3, with 16 bases in between. This CDR3 comprises 15 residues. CDR1 is DFQATT and CDR2 is SNEGSKA in the germline V gene (reference sequence).